One TCR beta chain is described in this entry. What it binds is unknown. These data originate in a study of identical twins. In germline, CDR1 is LNHNV, CDR2 YYDKDF (reference sequence). Deletions cut 0 bases from V and 2 bases from J, with 7 bases between. This CDR3 has 14 amino acids. A universal primer site was incorporated via template switching, and the cDNA contained unique molecular identifiers. One entry per CDR3 protein results from TCRdb running MiXCR on the 5' RACE reads. The data show about 690,000 distinct CDR3 sequences, about 20% seen once. The study's findings and limits: Beta out-of-frame sequences showed weaker excess twin sharing.

These data were also reused for a study on T cells expressing NK-cell markers. That work adds: T cells sorted in several experiments were restricted to alpha-beta TCR T cells by an anti-gamma-delta TCR antibody.

The specimen was PBMCs. The origin of this receptor is a young woman in good health. The V call is TRBV15, the J call TRBJ1-2, with D perhaps TRBD1 (6 bases). The CDR3 DNA reads TGTGCCACCAGCAGAGATACAGGGAACTATGGCTACACCTTC. Its protein product is CATSRDTGNYGYTF.